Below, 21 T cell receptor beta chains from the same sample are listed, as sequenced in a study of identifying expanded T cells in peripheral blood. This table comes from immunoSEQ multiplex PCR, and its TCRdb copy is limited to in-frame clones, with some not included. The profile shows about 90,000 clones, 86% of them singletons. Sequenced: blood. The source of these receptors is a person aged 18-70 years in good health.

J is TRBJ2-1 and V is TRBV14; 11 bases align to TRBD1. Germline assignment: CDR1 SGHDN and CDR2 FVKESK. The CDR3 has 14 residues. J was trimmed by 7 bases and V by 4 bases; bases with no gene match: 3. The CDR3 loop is CASSPDRGLNEQFF. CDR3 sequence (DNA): TGTGCCAGCAGCCCGGACAGGGGGCTGAATGAGCAGTTCTTC.

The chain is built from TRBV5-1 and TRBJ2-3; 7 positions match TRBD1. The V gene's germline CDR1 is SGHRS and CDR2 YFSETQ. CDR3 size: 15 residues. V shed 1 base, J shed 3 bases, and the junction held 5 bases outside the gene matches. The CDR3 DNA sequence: TGCGCCAGCAGCTTGCGGGACAGCAGGACAGATACGCAGTATTTT. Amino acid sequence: CASSLRDSRTDTQYF.

CDR3: CAISEPTKETQYF. The CDR3 DNA is TGTGCCATCAGTGAGCCTACCAAAGAGACCCAGTACTTC. This chain uses TRBV10-3 with TRBJ2-5; D uncertain. CDR1 and CDR2 (germline): ENHRY, SYGVKD. This CDR3 has 13 amino acids. V gave up 2 bases and J gave up 3 bases, with 7 bases separating them.

Written as DNA, the CDR3 is TGTGCCAGCAGCTCAGCACCTTATAACTATGGCTACACCTTC. As protein: CASSSAPYNYGYTF. This sequence joins TRBV7-7 and TRBJ1-2, with unresolved D. CDR1 is SSHAT and CDR2 is FNYEAQ in the germline V gene (reference sequence). This CDR3 has 14 residues. V dropped 4 bases and J dropped 1 base, with 10 bases sitting between them. The full variable domain, in which reference TRBV7-7 and TRBJ1-2 provide the parts outside the CDR3, is GAGVSQSPRYKVTKRGQDVTLRCDPISSHATLYWYQQALGQGPEFLTYFNYEAQPDKSGLPSDRFSAERPEGSISTLTIQRTEQRDSAMYRCASSSAPYNYGYTFGSGTRLTVV.

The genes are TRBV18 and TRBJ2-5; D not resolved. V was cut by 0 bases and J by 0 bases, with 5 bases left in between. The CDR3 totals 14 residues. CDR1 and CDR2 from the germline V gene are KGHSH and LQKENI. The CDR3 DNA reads TGTGCCAGCTCACCACCGGCTTACCAAGAGACCCAGTACTTC. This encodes CASSPPAYQETQYF.

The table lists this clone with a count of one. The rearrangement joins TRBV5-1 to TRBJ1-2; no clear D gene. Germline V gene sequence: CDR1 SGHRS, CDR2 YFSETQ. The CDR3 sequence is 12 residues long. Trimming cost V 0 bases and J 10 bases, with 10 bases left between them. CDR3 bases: TGCGCCAGCAGCTTGGCTGGGTCGGACTACACCTTC. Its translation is CASSLAGSDYTF.

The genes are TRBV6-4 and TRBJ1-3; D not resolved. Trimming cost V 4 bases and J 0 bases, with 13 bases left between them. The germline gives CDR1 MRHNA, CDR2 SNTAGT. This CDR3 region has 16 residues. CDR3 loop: CASSAPWDLSGNTIYF. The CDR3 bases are TGTGCCAGCAGTGCCCCGTGGGATCTCTCTGGAAACACCATATATTTT.

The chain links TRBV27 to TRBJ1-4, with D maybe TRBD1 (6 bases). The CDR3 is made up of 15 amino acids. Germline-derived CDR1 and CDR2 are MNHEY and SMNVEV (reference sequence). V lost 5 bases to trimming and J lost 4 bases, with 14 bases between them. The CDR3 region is CASSKGGTGNEKLFF. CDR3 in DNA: TGTGCCAGCAGTAAAGGGGGGACCGGTAATGAAAAACTGTTTTTT. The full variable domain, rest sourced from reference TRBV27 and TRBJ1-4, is EAQVTQNPRYLITVTGKKLTVTCSQNMNHEYMSWYRQDPGLGLRQIYYSMNVEVTDKGDVPEGYKVSRKEKRNFPLILESPSPNQTSLYFCASSKGGTGNEKLFFGSGTQLSVL.

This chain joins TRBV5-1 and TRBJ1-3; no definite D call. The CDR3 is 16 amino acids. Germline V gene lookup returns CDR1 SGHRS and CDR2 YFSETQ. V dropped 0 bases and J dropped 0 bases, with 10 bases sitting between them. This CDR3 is CASSLDGSFSGNTIYF. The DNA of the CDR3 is TGCGCCAGCAGCTTGGACGGCAGTTTCTCTGGAAACACCATATATTTT.

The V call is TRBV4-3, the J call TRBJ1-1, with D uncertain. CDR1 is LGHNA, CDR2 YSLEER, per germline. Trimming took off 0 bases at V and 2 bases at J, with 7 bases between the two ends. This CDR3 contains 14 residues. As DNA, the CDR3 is TGCGCCAGCAGCCAAGATGCATCTAACACTGAAGCTTTCTTT. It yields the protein CASSQDASNTEAFF.

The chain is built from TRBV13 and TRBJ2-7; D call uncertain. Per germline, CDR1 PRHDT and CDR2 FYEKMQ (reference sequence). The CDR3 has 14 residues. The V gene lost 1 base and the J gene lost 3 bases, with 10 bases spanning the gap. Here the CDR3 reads CASSLVPTGYEQYF. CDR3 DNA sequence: TGTGCCAGCAGCTTAGTCCCGACCGGCTACGAGCAGTACTTC.

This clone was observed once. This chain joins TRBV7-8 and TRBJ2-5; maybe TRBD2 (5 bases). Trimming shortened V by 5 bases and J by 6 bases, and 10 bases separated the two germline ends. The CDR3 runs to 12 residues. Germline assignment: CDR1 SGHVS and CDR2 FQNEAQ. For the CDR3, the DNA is TGTGCCAGCAGCCCCGGACTGAAGACCCAGTACTTC. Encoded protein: CASSPGLKTQYF.

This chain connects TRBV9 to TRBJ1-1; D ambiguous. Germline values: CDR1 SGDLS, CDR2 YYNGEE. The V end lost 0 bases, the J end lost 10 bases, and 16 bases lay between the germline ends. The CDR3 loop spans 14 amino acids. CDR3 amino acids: CASSVGYNTPSAFF. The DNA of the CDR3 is TGTGCCAGCAGCGTAGGCTACAACACTCCATCAGCTTTCTTT.

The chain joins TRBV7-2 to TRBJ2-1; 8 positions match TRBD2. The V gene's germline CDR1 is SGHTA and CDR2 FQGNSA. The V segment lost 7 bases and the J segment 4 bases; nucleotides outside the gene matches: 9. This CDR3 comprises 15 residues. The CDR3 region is CASTDSSGGYNEQFF. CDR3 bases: TGTGCCAGCACCGATTCGTCGGGAGGGTACAATGAGCAGTTCTTC.

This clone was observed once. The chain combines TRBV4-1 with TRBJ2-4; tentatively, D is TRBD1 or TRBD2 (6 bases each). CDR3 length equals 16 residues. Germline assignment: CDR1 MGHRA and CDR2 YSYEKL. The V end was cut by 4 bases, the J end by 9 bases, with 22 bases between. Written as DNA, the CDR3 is TGCGCCAGCAGCCTTTTTAAGACAGGCGGGGAAACCATTCAGTACTTC. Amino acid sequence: CASSLFKTGGETIQYF.

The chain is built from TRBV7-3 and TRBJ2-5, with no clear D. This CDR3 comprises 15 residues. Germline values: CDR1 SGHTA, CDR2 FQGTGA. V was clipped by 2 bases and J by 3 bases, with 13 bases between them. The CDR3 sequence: CASSLLGPGKETQYF. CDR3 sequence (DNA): TGTGCCAGCAGCTTATTAGGACCTGGTAAAGAGACCCAGTACTTC.

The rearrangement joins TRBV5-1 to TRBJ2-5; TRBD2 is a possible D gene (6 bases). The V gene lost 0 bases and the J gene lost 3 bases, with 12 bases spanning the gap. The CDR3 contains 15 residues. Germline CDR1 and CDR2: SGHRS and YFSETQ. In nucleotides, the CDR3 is TGCGCCAGCAGCTTGGTTGGAGGGATTGAAGAGACCCAGTACTTC. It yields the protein CASSLVGGIEETQYF.

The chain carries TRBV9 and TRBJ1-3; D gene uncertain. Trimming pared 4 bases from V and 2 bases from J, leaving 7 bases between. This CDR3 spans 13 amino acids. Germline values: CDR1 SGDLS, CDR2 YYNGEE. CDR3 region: CASSREAGNTIYF. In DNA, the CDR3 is TGTGCCAGCAGCAGGGAGGCTGGAAACACCATATATTTT.

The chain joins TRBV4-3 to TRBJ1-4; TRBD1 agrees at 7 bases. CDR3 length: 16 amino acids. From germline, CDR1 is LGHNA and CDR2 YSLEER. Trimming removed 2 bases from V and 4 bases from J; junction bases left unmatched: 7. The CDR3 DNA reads TGCGCCAGCAGCCAATCGGTGGGACAGTTTAATGAAAAACTGTTTTTT. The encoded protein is CASSQSVGQFNEKLFF.

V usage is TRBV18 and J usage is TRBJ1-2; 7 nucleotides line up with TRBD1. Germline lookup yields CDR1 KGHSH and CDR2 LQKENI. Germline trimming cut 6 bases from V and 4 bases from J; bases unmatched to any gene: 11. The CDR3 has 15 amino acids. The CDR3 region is CASSFPDRDRYGYTF. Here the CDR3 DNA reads TGTGCCAGCTCGTTCCCCGACAGGGACCGCTATGGCTACACCTTC.

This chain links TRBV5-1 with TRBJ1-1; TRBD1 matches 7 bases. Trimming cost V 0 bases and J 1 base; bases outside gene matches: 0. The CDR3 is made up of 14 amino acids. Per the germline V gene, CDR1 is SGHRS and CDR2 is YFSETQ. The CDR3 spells CASSLDRGNTEAFF. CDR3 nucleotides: TGCGCCAGCAGCTTGGACAGGGGGAACACTGAAGCTTTCTTT.